This TCR beta chain was found in a study of radiotherapy plus CTLA-4 blockade in lung cancer. Germline V gives CDR1 MNHEY, CDR2 SMNVEV (reference sequence). The CDR3 consists of 19 residues. Losses at the gene ends were 5 bases for V and 2 bases for J; bases not matched to a gene: 12. Libraries were prepared by immunoSEQ multiplex PCR; TCRdb keeps only in-frame clonotypes and omits some of them. The sample yields 110,000 or so clones, roughly 80% seen once. The chain combines TRBV27 with TRBJ2-3; 14 bases agree with TRBD2. Sample: peripheral blood, taken from a patient treated with radiotherapy plus ipilimumab. This receptor was obtained from a human donor with non-small cell lung cancer who had a partial response to radiotherapy plus ipilimumab. In nucleotides, the CDR3 is TGTGCCAGCAGTAAAAAACGACTAGCGGGAGGGTGGCTCACAGATACGCAGTATTTT. Translation: CASSKKRLAGGWLTDTQYF.